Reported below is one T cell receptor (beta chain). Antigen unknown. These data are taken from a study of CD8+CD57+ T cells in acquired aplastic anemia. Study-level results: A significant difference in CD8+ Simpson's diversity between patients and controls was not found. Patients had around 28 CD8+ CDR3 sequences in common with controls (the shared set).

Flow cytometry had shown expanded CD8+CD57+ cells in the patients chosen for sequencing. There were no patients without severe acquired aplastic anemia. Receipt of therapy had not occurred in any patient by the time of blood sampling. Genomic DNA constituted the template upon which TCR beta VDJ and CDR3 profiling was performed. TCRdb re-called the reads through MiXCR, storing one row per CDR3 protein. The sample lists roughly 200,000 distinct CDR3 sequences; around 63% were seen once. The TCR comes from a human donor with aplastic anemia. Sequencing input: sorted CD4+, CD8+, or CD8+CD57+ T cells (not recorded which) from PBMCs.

The CDR3 is CASSSPGQGAVDGYTF. CDR3 in DNA: TGTGCCAGCAGCTCTCCGGGACAGGGGGCAGTGGATGGCTACACCTTC. The V gene is TRBV7-9, the J gene TRBJ1-2; TRBD1 matches at 12 bases. The J segment lost 6 bases and the V segment lost 4 bases, leaving 9 bases of the junction unmatched. CDR3 length: 16 residues. Germline CDR1 SEHNR, CDR2 FQNEAQ (reference sequence).